This passage covers 27 T cell receptor beta chains from one sample sequenced in a study of Graves' ophthalmopathy and Graves' hyperthyroidism. RNA served as the template for amplifying TCR beta CDR3 regions. First-round RT-PCR relied on HTBI primers, and a second-round multiplex PCR came next. MiXCR, applied by TCRdb to the multiplex PCR reads, yields one record per CDR3 protein. Altogether hundreds of thousands of distinct CDR3 sequences are present, around 42% being singletons, with the ten largest covering around half. Sequencing was carried out using peripheral blood. The source of these receptors is an adult man with Graves' ophthalmopathy.

The table lists this clonotype with a count of one. An end of the junction differs from the germline gene, which may be a read error. The rearrangement links TRBV5-8 to TRBJ2-7; TRBD2 matches at 16 bases. This CDR3 region has 16 residues. Per the germline V gene, CDR1 is SGHTS and CDR2 is YDEGEE. Here the CDR3 reads CASSPGTSGRAYEQYF. The CDR3 DNA reads TGCGCCAGCAGCCCGGGGACTAGCGGGAGGGCCTACGAGCAGTACTTC. The complete variable domain, with remaining parts taken from reference TRBV5-8 and TRBJ2-7, reads EAGVTQSPTHLIKTRGQQATLRCSPISGHTSVYWYQQALGLGLQFLLWYDEGEERNRGNFPPRFSGRQFPNYSSELNVNALELEDSALYLCASSPGTSGRAYEQYFGPGTRLTVT.

On this clonotype: Its ends do not fully match the called genes, so a read error is possible. The chain uses TRBV10-3 and TRBJ1-1, with 8 bases that match TRBD1. Per the germline V gene, CDR1 is ENHRY and CDR2 is SYGVKD. CDR3 length equals 15 residues. DNA for the CDR3: TGTGCCAGCAGTGAAAATGCAGGGGGCGCGACTGAAGCTTTCTTT. Protein product: CASSENAGGATEAFF.

The genes are TRBV10-3 and TRBJ1-1; D is uncertain. Trimming stripped 5 bases from V and 6 bases from J, with 16 bases between. Germline assignment: CDR1 ENHRY and CDR2 SYGVKD. This CDR3 is 14 amino acids long. CDR3 DNA: TGTGCCATCAGTTTGACACGGGGAAGGTCTGAAGCTTTCTTT. It translates to CAISLTRGRSEAFF.

In nucleotides, the CDR3 is TGTGCCACCAGTGACGGGGACAGGGACACCGGGGAGCTGTTTTTT. The encoded protein is CATSDGDRDTGELFF. The gene calls are TRBV24-1 and TRBJ2-2, with TRBD1 matching 9 bases. V lost 4 bases, J lost 3 bases, and 2 bases stayed unmatched. Looked up from germline, CDR1 is KGHDR and CDR2 is SFDVKD. The CDR3 has 15 amino acids.

This chain connects TRBV9 to TRBJ2-5, with D possibly matching TRBD2 (5 bases). CDR1 and CDR2 from the germline V gene are SGDLS and YYNGEE. CDR3 size: 15 residues. Trimming stripped 4 bases from V and 1 base from J, with 14 bases between. The CDR3 coding sequence is TGTGCCAGCAGCCCGCACAGCGGAGTCCAAGAGACCCAGTACTTC. It codes for CASSPHSGVQETQYF.

The chain carries TRBV12-3 or TRBV12-4 and TRBJ1-6; a weak D match, TRBD1 (5 bases). V was clipped by 5 bases and J by 8 bases, with 19 bases between them. The CDR3 has 16 amino acids. The CDR3 protein is CASSPSILQEDSPLHF. CDR3 DNA sequence: TGTGCCAGCAGTCCTTCCATATTACAGGAGGATTCACCCCTCCACTTT.

This clonotype occurred many times. J is TRBJ1-3 and V is TRBV29-1; the D gene is possibly TRBD1 (5 bases). The V gene's germline CDR1 is SQVTM and CDR2 ANQGSEA. V was cut by 6 bases and J by 2 bases, with 11 bases left in between. The CDR3 totals 13 residues. In DNA form, the CDR3 reads TGCAGCGTCCGGGGACCCCCTGGAAACACCATATATTTT. Protein: CSVRGPPGNTIYF.

The rearrangement links TRBV4-1 to TRBJ2-7; D call uncertain. Trimming removed 3 bases from V and 6 bases from J, with 15 bases in between. There are 14 residues in the CDR3. The germline gives CDR1 MGHRA, CDR2 YSYEKL. DNA of the CDR3: TGCGCCAGCAGCCAGCAAACTGGTTTAAGCGAGCAGTACTTC. This gives the protein CASSQQTGLSEQYF.

J is TRBJ1-2 and V is TRBV10-3; TRBD1 matches at 9 bases. Germline V lookup: CDR1 ENHRY, CDR2 SYGVKD. This CDR3 has 16 residues. Trimming took 10 bases from V and 0 from J; bases not matched to a gene: 12. The DNA of the CDR3 is TGTGCCAGTGCTAGAGGGACAGGGCGGACTAACTATGGCTACACCTTC. Translating it yields CASARGTGRTNYGYTF.

The gene calls are TRBV29-1 and TRBJ2-2; D is ambiguous. The V and J ends lost 1 base and 2 bases respectively, with 11 bases between them. Germline CDR1 and CDR2: SQVTM and ANQGSEA. CDR3 length: 15 amino acids. CDR3 coding DNA: TGCAGCGTTGAAGTTGGTCAGACCAACACCGGGGAGCTGTTTTTT. Protein sequence: CSVEVGQTNTGELFF.

This clonotype was observed a single time. The chain combines TRBV29-1 with TRBJ1-3; 7 nucleotides align to TRBD1. Trimming at V came to 1 base and at J to 15 bases, leaving 9 bases not matched to a gene. The CDR3 runs 12 residues. Germline V gene data show CDR1 as SQVTM and CDR2 as ANQGSEA. The CDR3, as DNA: TGCAGCGTTGAAGGGTACAGGGGCGCCGGATATTTT. Translation: CSVEGYRGAGYF.

The chain carries TRBV12-3 or TRBV12-4 and TRBJ2-7; D not certain. Trimming took off 5 bases at V and 5 bases at J, with 10 bases between the two ends. The CDR3 length is 12 residues. CDR3 in amino acids: CASSDPINEQYF. The CDR3 bases are TGTGCCAGCAGTGACCCTATAAACGAGCAGTACTTC.

The V and J genes are TRBV10-3 and TRBJ1-2; D unresolved. The V gene lost 6 bases and the J gene lost 0 bases, with 17 bases spanning the gap. The CDR3 consists of 16 residues. Germline values: CDR1 ENHRY, CDR2 SYGVKD. DNA of the CDR3: TGTGCCATCAGGCCGGGCCCTTCCTCAGCTAACTATGGCTACACCTTC. Encoded protein: CAIRPGPSSANYGYTF.

This clonotype came up a few times. The J gene is TRBJ2-5, the V gene TRBV5-4, with D possibly TRBD2 on 6 matching bases. Germline V gives CDR1 SGHNT, CDR2 YYREEE (reference sequence). The V end lost 2 bases, the J end lost 1 base, and 12 bases lay between the germline ends. The CDR3 has 15 residues. The CDR3 is CASSLVGGAQETQYF. The CDR3 bases are TGTGCCAGCAGCTTAGTCGGAGGGGCCCAAGAGACCCAGTACTTC.

The CDR3 DNA reads TGCAGTGCTAGCACCGGGACTAGCGGGAACACCGGGGAGCTGTTTTTT. This gives the protein CSASTGTSGNTGELFF. The rearrangement joins TRBV20-1 to TRBJ2-2, with 11 bases matching TRBD2. This CDR3 has 16 residues. From germline, CDR1 is DFQATT and CDR2 SNEGSKA (reference sequence). Trimming removed 3 bases from V and 1 base from J; junction bases left unmatched: 4.

This clonotype was recorded many times. The chain joins TRBV25-1 to TRBJ1-1; tentatively, D is TRBD1 (6 bases). V was clipped by 3 bases and J by 0 bases, with 8 bases between them. Germline V gene sequence: CDR1 MGHDK, CDR2 SYGVNS. This CDR3 region has 14 residues. The CDR3 DNA reads TGTGCCAGCAGTGAGGGGGGCATGAACACTGAAGCTTTCTTT. Amino acid sequence: CASSEGGMNTEAFF.

The J gene is TRBJ1-2, the V gene TRBV7-9, with 10 bases lining up with TRBD1. The CDR3 sequence is 14 residues long. Germline V gene sequence: CDR1 SEHNR, CDR2 FQNEAQ (reference sequence). Trimming at V came to 6 bases and at J to 4 bases, leaving 5 bases not matched to a gene. The CDR3 protein is CASSHGTGAYGYTF. DNA of the CDR3: TGTGCCAGCAGTCATGGGACAGGGGCCTATGGCTACACCTTC.

The chain carries TRBV7-3 and TRBJ2-2, with D uncertain. Germline V lookup: CDR1 SGHTA, CDR2 FQGTGA. CDR3 length equals 13 residues. V was pared by 1 base and J by 4 bases, with 4 bases between. The CDR3 reads CASSLMVTGELFF. The CDR3 DNA follows: TGTGCCAGCAGCTTAATGGTCACCGGGGAGCTGTTTTTT.

This clonotype showed up just a few times. The J gene is TRBJ2-7, the V gene TRBV12-3 or TRBV12-4, with a tentative D call TRBD1 (6 bases). V dropped 5 bases and J dropped 6 bases, with 8 bases sitting between them. This CDR3 spans 11 amino acids. The CDR3 DNA is TGTGCCAGCAGTCACAGGGCCGAGCAGTACTTC. Amino acid sequence: CASSHRAEQYF.

The chain employs TRBV9 and TRBJ2-5; 12 positions agree with TRBD2. Trimming at V came to 3 bases and at J to 4 bases, leaving 7 bases not matched to a gene. The CDR3 is made up of 16 amino acids. The germline CDR1 and CDR2 sequences are SGDLS and YYNGEE. The CDR3 loop reads CASSAFGLAGRETQYF. The CDR3 DNA follows: TGTGCCAGCAGCGCCTTCGGACTAGCGGGGAGAGAGACCCAGTACTTC.

About this clonotype: Since a much larger clone is just one base distant, this may be a read error. The chain links TRBV7-9 to TRBJ1-1; D ambiguous. CDR1 SEHNR and CDR2 FQNEAQ come from the germline V gene (reference sequence). The CDR3 consists of 14 residues. Trimming cost V 5 bases and J 1 base, with 11 bases left between them. The CDR3 nucleotides read TGTGCCAGCAGCCCACCCCCGGGGAACACTGAAGCTTTCTTT. This gives the protein CASSPPPGNTEAFF.

The rearrangement joins TRBV9 to TRBJ1-2; 10 positions match TRBD1. The length of the CDR3 is 16 residues. Germline V gene data show CDR1 as SGDLS and CDR2 as YYNGEE. Trimming took 0 bases from V and 3 from J; bases not matched to a gene: 5. The CDR3 region has the DNA TGTGCCAGCAGCGTAGGACCAGGGACAGGGGACTATGGCTACACCTTC. Its protein product is CASSVGPGTGDYGYTF.

The V gene is TRBV10-2, the J gene TRBJ2-2; a weak D match, TRBD2 (5 bases). The CDR3 contains 15 residues. Trimming stripped 5 bases from V and 6 bases from J, with 16 bases between. The germline V gene has CDR1 WSHSY and CDR2 SAAADI. The CDR3, as DNA: TGCGCCAGCAGTTTCGGGCTAGCAGGACCCGGGGAGCTGTTTTTT. This sequence encodes CASSFGLAGPGELFF.

J is TRBJ1-3 and V is TRBV6-6; D is ambiguous. V lost 0 bases, J lost 2 bases, and 5 bases lay in between. Germline CDR1 is MNHNY and CDR2 is SVGAGI (reference sequence). CDR3 length: 14 residues. The CDR3 sequence: CASSYSTTGNTIYF. In DNA, the CDR3 is TGTGCCAGCAGTTACTCGACTACTGGAAACACCATATATTTT.

This clonotype was seen only a few times. The CDR3 sequence: CSARASRMVAGAYEQYF. CDR3 sequence (DNA): TGCAGTGCTAGAGCCTCCCGCATGGTAGCGGGAGCCTACGAGCAGTACTTC. The chain links TRBV20-1 to TRBJ2-7; 9 bases map to TRBD2. Per the germline V gene, CDR1 is DFQATT and CDR2 is SNEGSKA (reference sequence). After removal of 1 base from V and 2 bases from J, the junction contained 12 bases not matched to a gene. This CDR3 is 17 amino acids long.

This rearrangement joins TRBV9 to TRBJ1-5, with D possibly being TRBD1 (5 bases). The CDR3 totals 15 residues. The V end lost 3 bases, the J end lost 1 base, and 11 bases lay between the germline ends. Germline CDR1 is SGDLS and CDR2 is YYNGEE. The CDR3: CASSAGLGSNQPQHF. The CDR3 DNA reads as TGTGCCAGCAGCGCGGGGCTGGGAAGCAATCAGCCCCAGCATTTT.

The rearrangement uses TRBV6-4 and TRBJ1-1; unclear D gene. This CDR3 is built from 11 residues. V was shortened by 8 bases and J by 7 bases, with 11 bases between the two germline ends. Germline CDR1 is MRHNA and CDR2 is SNTAGT. The CDR3 loop is CASRSRDEAFF. CDR3 bases: TGTGCCAGCCGTAGTCGGGATGAAGCTTTCTTT.